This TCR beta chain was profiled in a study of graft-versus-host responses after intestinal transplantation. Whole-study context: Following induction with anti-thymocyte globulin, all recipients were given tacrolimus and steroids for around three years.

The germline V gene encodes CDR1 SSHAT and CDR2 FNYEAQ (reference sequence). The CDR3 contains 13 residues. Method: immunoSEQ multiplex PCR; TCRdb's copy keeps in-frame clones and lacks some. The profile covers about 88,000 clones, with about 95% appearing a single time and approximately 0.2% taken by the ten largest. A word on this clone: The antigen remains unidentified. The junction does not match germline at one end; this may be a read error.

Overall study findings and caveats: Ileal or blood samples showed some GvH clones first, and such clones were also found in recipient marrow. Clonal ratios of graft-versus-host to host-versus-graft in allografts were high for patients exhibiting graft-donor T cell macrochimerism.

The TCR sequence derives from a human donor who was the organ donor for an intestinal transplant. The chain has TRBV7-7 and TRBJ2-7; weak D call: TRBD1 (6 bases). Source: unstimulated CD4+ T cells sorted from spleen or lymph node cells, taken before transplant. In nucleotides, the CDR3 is TGTGCTAGCAGCACGGGACACCGCTACGAGCAGTACTTC. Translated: CASSTGHRYEQYF.